This T cell receptor (beta chain) was found in a study of shared clonotypes between healthy human individuals. The study, taken as a whole, reports: Some clonotypes were shared by all four sorted-subset donors, while others were not shared. The non-shared ones had lower generation probabilities than the shared ones.

Sequencing was at deep level. Using immunoSEQ multiplex PCR, the repertoire was profiled, and TCRdb retains in-frame clones only, with some absent. The sample shows millions of clones, 95% of them seen only once. Note on this clone: What it binds is not known.

This CDR3 is 15 amino acids long. Germline V gives CDR1 MNHNS, CDR2 SASEGT. V shed 4 bases and J shed 2 bases, with 14 bases lying between them. This chain uses TRBV6-1 with TRBJ2-5; D gene unclear. The TCR was taken from a man younger than 35 in good health. Sequencing was performed on naive CD4+ T cells sorted from blood. Subset described: CD45RA+ positively selected. The CDR3 region has the DNA TGTGCCAGCAGTGCCTCTAGGCCCTTACAAGAGACCCAGTACTTC. Amino acid sequence: CASSASRPLQETQYF.